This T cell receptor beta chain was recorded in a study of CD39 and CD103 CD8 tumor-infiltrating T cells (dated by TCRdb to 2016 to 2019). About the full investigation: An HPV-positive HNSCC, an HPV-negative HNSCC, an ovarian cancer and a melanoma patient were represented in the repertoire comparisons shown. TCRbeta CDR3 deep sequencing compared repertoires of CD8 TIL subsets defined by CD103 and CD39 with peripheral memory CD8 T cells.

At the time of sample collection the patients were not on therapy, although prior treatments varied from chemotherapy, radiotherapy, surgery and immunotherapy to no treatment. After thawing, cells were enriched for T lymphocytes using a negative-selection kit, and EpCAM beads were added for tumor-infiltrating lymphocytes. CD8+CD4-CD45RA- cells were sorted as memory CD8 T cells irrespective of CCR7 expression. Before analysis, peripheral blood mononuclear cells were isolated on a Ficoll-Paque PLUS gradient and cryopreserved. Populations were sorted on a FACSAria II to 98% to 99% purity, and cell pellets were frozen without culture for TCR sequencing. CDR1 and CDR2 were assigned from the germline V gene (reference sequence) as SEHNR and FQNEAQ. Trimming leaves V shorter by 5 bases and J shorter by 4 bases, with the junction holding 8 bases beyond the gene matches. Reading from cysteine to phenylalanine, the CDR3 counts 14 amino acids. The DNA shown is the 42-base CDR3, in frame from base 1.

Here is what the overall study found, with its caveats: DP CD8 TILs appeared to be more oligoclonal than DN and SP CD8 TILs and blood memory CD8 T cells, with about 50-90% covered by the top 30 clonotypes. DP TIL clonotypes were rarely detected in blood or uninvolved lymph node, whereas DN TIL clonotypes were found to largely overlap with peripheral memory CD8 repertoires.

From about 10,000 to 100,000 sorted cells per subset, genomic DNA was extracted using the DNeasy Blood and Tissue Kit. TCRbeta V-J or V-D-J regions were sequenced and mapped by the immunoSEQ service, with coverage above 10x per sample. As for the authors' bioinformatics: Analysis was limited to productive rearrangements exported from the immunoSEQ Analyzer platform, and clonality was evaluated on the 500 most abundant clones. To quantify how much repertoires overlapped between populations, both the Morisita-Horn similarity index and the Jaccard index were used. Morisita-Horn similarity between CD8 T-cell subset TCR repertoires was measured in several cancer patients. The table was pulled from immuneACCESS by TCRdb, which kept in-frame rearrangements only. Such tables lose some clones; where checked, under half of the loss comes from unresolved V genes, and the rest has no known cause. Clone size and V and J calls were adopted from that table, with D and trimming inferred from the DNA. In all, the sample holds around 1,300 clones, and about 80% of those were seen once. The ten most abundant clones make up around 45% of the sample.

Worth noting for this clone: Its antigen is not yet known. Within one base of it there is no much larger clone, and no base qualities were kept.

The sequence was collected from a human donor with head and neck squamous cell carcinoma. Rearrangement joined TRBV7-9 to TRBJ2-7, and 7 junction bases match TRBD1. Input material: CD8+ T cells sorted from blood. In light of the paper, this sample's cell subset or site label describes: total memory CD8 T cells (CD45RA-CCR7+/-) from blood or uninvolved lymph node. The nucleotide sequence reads TGTGCCAGCAGCGCAGACAGGGTCTGGTACGAGCAGTACTTC. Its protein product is CASSADRVWYEQYF.